The 27 T cell receptor beta chains below all came from one sample that was sequenced in a study of T cells after yellow fever vaccination. TCRdb redid the calling of the 5' RACE reads with MiXCR, one entry per CDR3 protein. This sample has 200,000 to 250,000 distinct CDR3 sequences; about 3% occur once, and the top ten carry approximately 3%. This sample comprised CD4+ T cells sorted from PBMCs, obtained 10 days after the yellow fever booster vaccination. The receptors derive from a man aged 18 to 29 who received the YFV17D yellow fever vaccine.

This clonotype was seen a handful of times. The V and J genes are TRBV18 and TRBJ1-5; 10 nucleotides match TRBD1. The V gene's germline CDR1 is KGHSH and CDR2 LQKENI. With V trimmed by 6 bases and J by 0 bases, 8 bases remained unmatched. There are 17 residues in the CDR3. CDR3 sequence reads: CASSPGTGEYSNQPQHF. In DNA form, the CDR3 reads TGTGCCAGCTCCCCCGGGACAGGGGAGTATAGCAATCAGCCCCAGCATTTT.

This clonotype turned up a few times. This chain connects TRBV7-6 to TRBJ2-1; 12 bases line up with TRBD2. J lost 9 bases, V lost 2 bases, and 2 bases had no gene match. The CDR3 is made up of 14 amino acids. Germline values: CDR1 SGHVS, CDR2 FNYEAQ. The CDR3 region has the DNA TGTGCCAGCAGCTTATCTAGCGGGGGGGGTGAGCAGTTCTTC. Translating it yields CASSLSSGGGEQFF. Filled out from reference TRBV7-6 and TRBJ2-1, the complete variable domain reads GAGVSQSPRYKVTKRGQDVALRCDPISGHVSLYWYRQALGQGPEFLTYFNYEAQQDKSGLPNDRFSAERPEGSISTLTIQRTEQRDSAMYRCASSLSSGGGEQFFGPGTRLTVL.

This clonotype turned up a few times. This chain uses TRBV3-1 with TRBJ1-1; TRBD1 might be the D (5 bases). V gave up 4 bases and J gave up 4 bases, with 16 bases separating them. Germline V gene sequence: CDR1 LGHDT, CDR2 YNNKEL (reference sequence). The CDR3 has 15 amino acids. The CDR3 sequence: CASSPQASGSTEAFF. The CDR3 region has the DNA TGTGCCAGCAGCCCACAGGCCTCGGGGAGCACTGAAGCTTTCTTT.

This clonotype was counted between two and nine times. This sequence joins TRBV19 and TRBJ2-3; the match to TRBD1 covers 9 bases. This CDR3 region has 17 residues. Germline trimming cut 5 bases from V and 2 bases from J; bases unmatched to any gene: 11. The V gene's germline CDR1 is LNHDA and CDR2 SQIVND (reference sequence). CDR3 DNA sequence: TGTGCCAGTAGTGCCGCCGGGACAGGGAGTCACACAGATACGCAGTATTTT. This gives the protein CASSAAGTGSHTDTQYF.

Turning to this clonotype: Relative to the germline gene, one junction end is altered; a read error may explain this. The chain has TRBV6-1 and TRBJ1-5; D unresolved. There are 14 residues in the CDR3. Germline V gives CDR1 MNHNS, CDR2 SASEGT. CDR3 loop: CASSPIGRNQPRHF. Here the CDR3 DNA reads TGTGCCAGCAGTCCTATAGGACGCAATCAGCCCCGGCATTTT.

This chain connects TRBV14 to TRBJ1-1; D is ambiguous. The CDR3 contains 13 residues. Trimming stripped 0 bases from V and 8 bases from J, with 10 bases between. Germline assignment: CDR1 SGHDN and CDR2 FVKESK. Here the CDR3 DNA reads TGTGCCAGCAGCCAAGATGGCTCACAGGAAGCTTTCTTT. Protein: CASSQDGSQEAFF.

This clonotype was observed a handful of times. V gene TRBV5-4 combines with J gene TRBJ2-3, with D uncertain. V gave up 6 bases and J gave up 2 bases, with 16 bases separating them. The CDR3 is 15 residues long. Germline V gene lookup returns CDR1 SGHNT and CDR2 YYREEE (reference sequence). The CDR3 reads CASTPGKLPTDTQYF. The CDR3 region has the DNA TGTGCCAGCACCCCCGGAAAGCTCCCCACAGATACGCAGTATTTT.

This clonotype was observed a few times. The chain links TRBV3-1 to TRBJ2-5, with 7 bases that match TRBD1. This CDR3 comprises 15 residues. Germline-derived CDR1 and CDR2 are LGHDT and YNNKEL (reference sequence). The junction had 8 bases not matched to a gene; V was cut back by 5 bases and J by 2 bases. The DNA of the CDR3 is TGTGCCAGCAGCGATAGACAGGGAGTACAAGAGACCCAGTACTTC. Its translation: CASSDRQGVQETQYF.

The rearrangement links TRBV7-2 to TRBJ1-4; unclear D gene. Germline lookup yields CDR1 SGHTA and CDR2 FQGNSA. The CDR3 has 15 residues. Trimming shortened V by 1 base and J by 10 bases, and 16 bases separated the two germline ends. CDR3 loop: CASSLVLGYEGKLFF. The CDR3, as DNA: TGTGCCAGCAGCTTAGTTCTTGGGTACGAGGGAAAACTGTTTTTT.

This clonotype was seen at least ten times. The chain links TRBV12-3 or TRBV12-4 to TRBJ1-2; TRBD1 might be the D (6 bases). V was pared by 5 bases and J by 4 bases, with 17 bases between. The CDR3 extends over 15 amino acids. The CDR3 bases are TGTGCCAGCAGTCCGGCAGGCTCAGGGGCCTATGGCTACACCTTC. Its protein is CASSPAGSGAYGYTF.

This clonotype was found a few times. J is TRBJ2-3 and V is TRBV5-1; D gene uncertain. The CDR3 is 14 amino acids. Per germline, CDR1 SGHRS and CDR2 YFSETQ. V shed 2 bases and J shed 0 bases, with 7 bases lying between them. The CDR3 loop reads CASSFLSSTDTQYF. The CDR3 DNA sequence: TGCGCCAGCAGCTTCCTTAGCAGCACAGATACGCAGTATTTT.

The chain has TRBV29-1 and TRBJ1-2, with TRBD1 as a possible D gene (5 bases). V lost 6 bases, J lost 4 bases, and 12 bases lay in between. CDR1 is SQVTM, CDR2 ANQGSEA, per germline. The CDR3 is 12 amino acids. The CDR3 sequence: CSVLGTVYGYTF. CDR3 sequence (DNA): TGCAGCGTCCTCGGGACGGTCTATGGCTACACCTTC. Full variable domain (outside the CDR3, taken from reference TRBV29-1 and TRBJ1-2): SAVISQKPSRDICQRGTSLTIQCQVDSQVTMMFWYRQQPGQSLTLIATANQGSEATYESGFVIDKFPISRPNLTFSTLTVSNMSPEDSSIYLCSVLGTVYGYTFGSGTRLTVV.

This clonotype has more than one count but fewer than ten. The DNA of the CDR3 is TGTGCCAGCAGCCCGGCGAGGGTCTTAGAAAAACTGTTTTTT. It is translated as CASSPARVLEKLFF. The chain employs TRBV7-8 and TRBJ1-4; D gene uncertain. Germline CDR1 reads SGHVS; CDR2 reads FQNEAQ. V lost 5 bases, J lost 8 bases, and 15 bases lay in between. This CDR3 region has 14 residues. Combining the CDR3 with reference TRBV7-8 and TRBJ1-4 gives the whole variable domain GAGVSQSPRYKVAKRGQDVALRCDPISGHVSLFWYQQALGQGPEFLTYFQNEAQLDKSGLPSDRFFAERPEGSVSTLKIQRTQQEDSAVYLCASSPARVLEKLFFGSGTQLSVL.

This clonotype was detected many times. This chain uses TRBV5-1 with TRBJ2-1; the D gene is possibly TRBD2 (7 bases). V lost 4 bases and J lost 6, with 17 bases in between. The CDR3 is 15 residues long. CDR1 and CDR2 from the germline V gene are SGHRS and YFSETQ. The CDR3 DNA is TGCGCCAGCAGCCGTAGGGGGGGCAACGGCAATGAGCAGTTCTTC. Its translation: CASSRRGGNGNEQFF.

This clonotype came up a few times. The rearrangement uses TRBV7-2 and TRBJ1-1; D gene ambiguous. Trimming left V 6 bases short and J 0 bases short, with 11 bases between. CDR3 length equals 14 residues. Germline V gene lookup returns CDR1 SGHTA and CDR2 FQGNSA. The CDR3, as DNA: TGTGCCAGCAGGCGCTACGGCATGAACACTGAAGCTTTCTTT. As protein: CASRRYGMNTEAFF.

This clonotype occurred many times. The chain recombines TRBV20-1 with TRBJ1-1; D unresolved. The germline CDR1 and CDR2 sequences are DFQATT and SNEGSKA (reference sequence). V was clipped by 0 bases and J by 6 bases, with 8 bases between them. The CDR3 has 12 residues. As DNA, the CDR3 is TGCAGTGCTAGAGAGAGTTGGGCTGAAGCTTTCTTT. It is translated as CSARESWAEAFF.

This clonotype came up many times. The CDR3 loop reads CSVEIPGQGRYEQYF. In DNA, the CDR3 is TGCAGCGTTGAAATACCCGGACAGGGCCGATACGAGCAGTACTTC. The V gene is TRBV29-1, the J gene TRBJ2-7, with 8 bases matching TRBD1. Looked up from germline, CDR1 is SQVTM and CDR2 is ANQGSEA. The V segment lost 2 bases and the J segment 4 bases; nucleotides outside the gene matches: 10. The CDR3 is 15 amino acids.

CDR3 sequence reads: CASSVGQGKAEQFF. In DNA, the CDR3 is TGTGCCAGCAGTGTCGGACAGGGGAAGGCTGAGCAGTTCTTC. The J gene is TRBJ2-1, the V gene TRBV28, with 9 positions matching TRBD1. Losses at the gene ends were 5 bases for V and 9 bases for J; bases not matched to a gene: 8. The germline gives CDR1 MDHEN, CDR2 SYDVKM. This CDR3 spans 14 amino acids.

This clonotype was counted a few times. V and J are TRBV6-2 or TRBV6-3 and TRBJ2-1; D unclear. The V gene's germline CDR1 is MNHEY and CDR2 SVGEGT. This CDR3 region has 14 residues. Trimming cost V 6 bases and J 7 bases, with 16 bases left between them. Written as DNA, the CDR3 is TGTGCCAGCAGCCTCCAATCCGCCAGGAATGAGCAGTTCTTC. Protein: CASSLQSARNEQFF.

The chain recombines TRBV6-2 or TRBV6-3 with TRBJ1-1; D uncertain. The CDR3 has 14 amino acids. Germline assignment: CDR1 MNHEY and CDR2 SVGEGT. Trimming took 2 bases from V and 2 from J, leaving 9 bases between them. CDR3: CASSYRVGNTEAFF. The CDR3 DNA sequence: TGTGCCAGCAGTTACCGGGTGGGAAACACTGAAGCTTTCTTT.

This chain connects TRBV9 to TRBJ1-1; D uncertain. Trimming removed 0 bases from V and 3 bases from J, with 9 bases in between. The germline V gene encodes CDR1 SGDLS and CDR2 YYNGEE. The CDR3 totals 14 residues. CDR3 sequence: CASSVATAYTEAFF. For the CDR3, the DNA is TGTGCCAGCAGCGTAGCTACAGCCTACACTGAAGCTTTCTTT. The complete variable domain, with remaining parts taken from reference TRBV9 and TRBJ1-1, reads DSGVTQTPKHLITATGQRVTLRCSPRSGDLSVYWYQQSLDQGLQFLIQYYNGEERAKGNILERFSAQQFPDLHSELNLSSLELGDSALYFCASSVATAYTEAFFGQGTRLTVV.

This clonotype was counted ten times or more. The gene calls are TRBV5-1 and TRBJ1-6; D gene unclear. Germline V lookup: CDR1 SGHRS, CDR2 YFSETQ. The CDR3 is 13 residues long. The V end was cut by 0 bases, the J end by 7 bases, with 5 bases between. CDR3 sequence reads: CASSLEGNSPLHF. For the CDR3, the DNA is TGCGCCAGCAGCTTGGAAGGGAATTCACCCCTCCACTTT.

This chain uses TRBV21-1 with TRBJ1-3; the table names TRBD1, a call not compared with the DNA. TRBV21-1 has pseudogene status. The CDR3 is 18 residues long. This CDR3 is CASSPAHRGAFSGNTIYF. In DNA form, the CDR3 reads TGTGCCAGCAGCCCTGCCCACCGGGGCGCCTTCTCTGGAAACACCATATATTTT.

This rearrangement joins TRBV4-2 to TRBJ2-1; the match to TRBD2 covers 10 bases. The J segment lost 8 bases and the V segment lost 1 base, leaving 8 bases of the junction unmatched. Germline V CDR1 and CDR2: LGHNA, YNFKEQ. This CDR3 contains 16 residues. The CDR3 region has the DNA TGTGCCAGCAGCCAAGCCATAACTAGCGGGGTCTATGAGCAGTTCTTC. Translated, it gives CASSQAITSGVYEQFF.

This clonotype was observed at least ten times. The chain is built from TRBV6-5 and TRBJ1-1, with D perhaps TRBD1 (6 bases). V lost 2 bases and J lost 6, with 19 bases in between. This CDR3 spans 16 amino acids. CDR1 and CDR2 (germline): MNHEY, SVGAGI. CDR3 residues: CASSYVGGGRVAEAFF. CDR3 nucleotides: TGTGCCAGCAGTTACGTAGGGGGGGGCAGGGTTGCTGAAGCTTTCTTT.

This clonotype was seen at least ten times. This chain connects TRBV24-1 to TRBJ2-2, with TRBD1 identical over 9 bases. CDR1 is KGHDR, CDR2 SFDVKD, per germline. V lost 3 bases, J lost 5 bases, and 6 bases stayed unmatched. CDR3 size: 16 residues. CDR3 DNA sequence: TGTGCCACCAGTGATCCCGGGACAGGGACAACCGGGGAGCTGTTTTTT. Its protein product is CATSDPGTGTTGELFF.

The rearrangement uses TRBV5-1 and TRBJ2-5, with D maybe TRBD2 (7 bases). The CDR3 has 15 amino acids. Per the germline V gene, CDR1 is SGHRS and CDR2 is YFSETQ. V was pared by 4 bases and J by 1 base, with 14 bases between. The CDR3 here is CASSRGGAFQETQYF. DNA of the CDR3: TGCGCCAGCAGCCGAGGGGGGGCGTTCCAAGAGACCCAGTACTTC.